Listed here are 6 T cell receptor beta chains from one sample, sequenced in a study of CD8+ T cells in alopecia areata. RNA was extracted and reverse transcribed into cDNA as the sequencing template. Profiling relied on immunoSEQ multiplex PCR, and the TCRdb table lists in-frame clones only, not all of them. Here the sample spans around 36,000 clones, approximately 54% being singletons. CD4+ cells of a handful of patients were further sorted as CD25+CD127-. Sequenced material: CD4+ Tregs sorted from blood. The receptors were sampled from a human donor with alopecia areata.

The chain combines TRBV27 with TRBJ1-2; no clear D gene. Germline CDR1 and CDR2: MNHEY and SMNVEV (reference sequence). With 3 bases removed from V and 2 bases from J, the gap between germline ends came to 10 bases. This CDR3 is 14 amino acids long. CDR3 protein: CASSLSTRNYGYTF. The CDR3 DNA reads as TGTGCCAGCAGTTTGAGTACCAGGAACTATGGCTACACCTTC.

The chain employs TRBV6-5 and TRBJ2-1; D might be TRBD2 (5 bases). Germline V CDR1 and CDR2: MNHEY, SVGAGI. This CDR3 is built from 14 residues. V gave up 8 bases and J gave up 3 bases, with 14 bases separating them. The CDR3 sequence is CASSLRGFYNEQFF. CDR3 sequence (DNA): TGTGCCAGCTCTCTAAGAGGGTTCTACAATGAGCAGTTCTTC.

The chain links TRBV27 to TRBJ2-7, with 8 bases matching TRBD2. V lost 3 bases to trimming and J lost 0 bases; unmatched junction nucleotides: 7. There are 16 residues in the CDR3. Germline lookup yields CDR1 MNHEY and CDR2 SMNVEV (reference sequence). For the CDR3, the DNA is TGTGCCAGCAGTTTGCGGGGGGTCGCCCCCTCCTACGAGCAGTACTTC. Translated: CASSLRGVAPSYEQYF.

This clone has more than one count but fewer than ten. The rearrangement links TRBV27 to TRBJ2-7, with 11 bases fitting TRBD2. This CDR3 has 15 residues. The junction had 7 bases not matched to a gene; V was cut back by 3 bases and J by 6 bases. Germline lookup yields CDR1 MNHEY and CDR2 SMNVEV (reference sequence). CDR3 sequence (DNA): TGTGCCAGCAGTTTTAACTGGCTAGCGGGAGGCGAGCAGTACTTC. Its protein product is CASSFNWLAGGEQYF.

V gene TRBV6-1 combines with J gene TRBJ1-5; D is ambiguous. V was cut by 7 bases and J by 5 bases, with 18 bases left in between. The CDR3 has 15 amino acids. From germline, CDR1 is MNHNS and CDR2 SASEGT. The CDR3 region is CASITNWGSDQPQHF. CDR3 DNA: TGTGCCAGCATCACAAACTGGGGTTCAGATCAGCCCCAGCATTTT.

The genes are TRBV14 and TRBJ2-1; possible D gene TRBD2, 6 bases. The V end was cut by 4 bases, the J end by 15 bases, with 19 bases between. Germline CDR1 reads SGHDN; CDR2 reads FVKESK. The CDR3 consists of 13 residues. In DNA, the CDR3 is TGTGCCAGCAGCCTCCTGAGTGGCGGGACTGCGTTCTTC. It is translated as CASSLLSGGTAFF.